Included here is one T cell receptor beta chain sequence, with context. The antigen it binds to is not known. The sequencer was a NextSeq 550. The Human TCR Profiling Kit (MiLaboratory) was used to make UMI-labeled 5' RACE TRB cDNA libraries. cDNA synthesis used the entire amount of extracted RNA, and PCR amplification then used the entire amount of cDNA produced. The libraries were made side by side, with each library going through the same number of PCR cycles. The authors processed their data as follows. MIGEC and MiXCR extracted about 48,000 +/- 9,800 unique UMI-labeled TRB cDNA molecules per library, requiring at least two reads per UMI. On average, each library contained about 40,000 +/- 10,000 functional in-frame TRB CDR3 nucleotide clonotypes without stop codons. Diversity metrics, including normalized Shannon-Wiener and Chao1, were computed in VDJtools after downsampling to 5000 UMI-labeled TRB molecules per sample. VDJtools computed clonotype-size-weighted physicochemical properties of the central five CDR3 residues: interaction energy, strength, volume and Kidera factor 4. TCRdb reanalyzed the reads, keeping one entry per CDR3 protein sequence and omitting DNA. TCRdb's processing, not the authors', yielded these V and J calls. This sample's records show 70,000 to 100,000 distinct CDR3 sequences. The ten largest clones represent 1.5% to 2% of the sample.

Each CD8+ T cell subset was flow-sorted in triplicate, with over 250,000 cells per subset placed directly into RLT lysis buffer. Naive CD8+ T cells were defined stringently as CD45RO-CCR7+CD27+CD95- to exclude memory contaminants. Peripheral blood mononuclear cells were isolated from buffy coats using standard density gradient centrifugation. Naive CXCR3-negative and CXCR3-positive CD8+ T cells were flow-sorted using a FACSAria III. Total RNA was extracted from sorted cells with an RNeasy Mini Kit. CDR1 SGHRS and CDR2 YFSETQ were looked up in the germline V gene. From the cysteine through the phenylalanine, the CDR3 covers 15 amino acids. DNA was not recorded. These data belong to a study of CXCR3-negative and CXCR3-positive naive CD8 T cells (dated by TCRdb to 2018 to 2020). About the study as a whole: Some 150 million TRB reads were obtained in total, roughly 1.5 +/- 0.3 million reads per library. The diversity and physicochemical repertoire analyses included under 12 donors pooled from two independent experiments. The TRBV-TRBJ cluster analysis covered naive subsets from 5 or 6 donors and memory cells from 3 donors. The study at large found these results: Naive CXCR3-negative and CXCR3-positive cells from the same donor showed similar TRBV-TRBJ usage, whereas memory cells showed distinct patterns. Freshly isolated PBMCs were used for most assays because CXCR3 expression partially decreased after cryopreservation. Compared with CXCR3-negative naive cells, CXCR3-positive naive cells had TRB CDR3s with higher hydrophobicity (lower Kidera factor 4), lower energy, and higher strength and volume indices. Surface CD5, linked to self-reactivity in mice, was comparable between naive subsets; TCR interaction strength was therefore also inferred from TRB CDR3 physicochemical properties. Repertoire diversity was comparably high in both naive subsets but much lower in memory CD8+ T cells.

The sequence derives from a human donor in good health. Some clones in this sample may be carry-over from other donors' samples. In this chain, TRBV5-1 is recombined with TRBJ2-1. The sample was naive CXCR3- CD8+ T cells from blood. The cell subset or site label of this sample denotes: CD45RO-CCR7+CD27+CD95- naive CD8+ T cells lacking CXCR3 (TNR3-). The CDR3: CASSLASLPNNEQFF.